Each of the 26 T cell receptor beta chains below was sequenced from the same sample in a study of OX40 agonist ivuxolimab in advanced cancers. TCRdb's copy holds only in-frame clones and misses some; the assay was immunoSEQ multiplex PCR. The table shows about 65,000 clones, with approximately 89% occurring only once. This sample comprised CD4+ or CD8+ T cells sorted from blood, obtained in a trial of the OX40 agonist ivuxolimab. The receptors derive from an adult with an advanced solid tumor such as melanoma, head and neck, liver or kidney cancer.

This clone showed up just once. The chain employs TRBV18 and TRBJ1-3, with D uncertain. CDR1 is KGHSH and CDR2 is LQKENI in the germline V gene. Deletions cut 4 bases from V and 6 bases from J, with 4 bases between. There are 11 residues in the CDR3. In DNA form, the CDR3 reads TGTGCCAGCTCACGAGAAAACACCATATATTTT. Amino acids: CASSRENTIYF. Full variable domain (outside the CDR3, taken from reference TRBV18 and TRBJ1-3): NAGVMQNPRHLVRRRGQEARLRCSPMKGHSHVYWYRQLPEEGLKFMVYLQKENIIDESGMPKERFSAEFPKEGPSILRIQQVVRGDSAAYFCASSRENTIYFGEGSWLTVV.

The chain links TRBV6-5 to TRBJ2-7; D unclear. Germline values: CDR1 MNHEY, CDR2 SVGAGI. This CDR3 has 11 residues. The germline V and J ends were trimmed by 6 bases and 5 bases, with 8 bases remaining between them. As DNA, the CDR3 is TGTGCCAGCAGAGGGAACCACGAGCAGTACTTC. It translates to CASRGNHEQYF.

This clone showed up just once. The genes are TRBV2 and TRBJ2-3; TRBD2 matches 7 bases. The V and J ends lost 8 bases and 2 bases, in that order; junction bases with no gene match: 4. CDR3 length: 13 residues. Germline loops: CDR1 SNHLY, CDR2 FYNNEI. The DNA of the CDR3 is TGTGCCAGCCTGCGGGGGTACACAGATACGCAGTATTTT. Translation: CASLRGYTDTQYF.

The CDR3 here is CASSRWPGGDYTF. In DNA, the CDR3 is TGTGCCAGCAGCCGTTGGCCAGGGGGCGACTACACCTTC. The J gene is TRBJ1-2, the V gene TRBV14; 8 bases agree with TRBD1. Germline CDR1 and CDR2: SGHDN and FVKESK. The CDR3 consists of 13 residues. The J segment lost 10 bases and the V segment lost 4 bases, leaving 8 bases of the junction unmatched.

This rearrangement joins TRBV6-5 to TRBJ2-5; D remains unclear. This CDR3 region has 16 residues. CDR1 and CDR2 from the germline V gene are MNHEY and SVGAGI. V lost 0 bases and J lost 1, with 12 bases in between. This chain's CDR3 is CASSYSGRLGQETQYF. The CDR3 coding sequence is TGTGCCAGCAGTTACTCAGGCAGACTTGGCCAAGAGACCCAGTACTTC.

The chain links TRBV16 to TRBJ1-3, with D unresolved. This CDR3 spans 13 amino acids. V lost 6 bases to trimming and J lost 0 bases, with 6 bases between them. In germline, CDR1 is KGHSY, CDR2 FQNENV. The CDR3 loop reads CASSPNSGNTIYF. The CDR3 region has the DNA TGTGCCAGCAGTCCCAACTCTGGAAACACCATATATTTT.

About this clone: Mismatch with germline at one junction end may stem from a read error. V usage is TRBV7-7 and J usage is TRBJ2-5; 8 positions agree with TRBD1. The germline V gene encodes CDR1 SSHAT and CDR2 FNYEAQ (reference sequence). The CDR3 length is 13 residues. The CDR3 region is CASSSGGWETQYF. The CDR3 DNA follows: TGTGCTAGCAGCTCAGGGGGCTGGGAGACCCAGTACTTC.

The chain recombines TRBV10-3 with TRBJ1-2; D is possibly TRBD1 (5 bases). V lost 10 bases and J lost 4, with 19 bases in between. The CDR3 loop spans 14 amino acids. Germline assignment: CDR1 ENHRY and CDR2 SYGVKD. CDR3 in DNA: TGTGCCACTACCGGGACCGAAGCGTTCTATGGCTACACCTTC. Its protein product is CATTGTEAFYGYTF.

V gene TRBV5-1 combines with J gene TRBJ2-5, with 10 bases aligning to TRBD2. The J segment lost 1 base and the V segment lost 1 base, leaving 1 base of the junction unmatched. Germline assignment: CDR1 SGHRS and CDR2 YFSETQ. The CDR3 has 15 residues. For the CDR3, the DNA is TGCGCCAGCAGCTTGACTAGCGGGGTCCAAGAGACCCAGTACTTC. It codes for CASSLTSGVQETQYF. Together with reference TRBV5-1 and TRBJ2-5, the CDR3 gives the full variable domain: KAGVTQTPRYLIKTRGQQVTLSCSPISGHRSVSWYQQTPGQGLQFLFEYFSETQRNKGNFPGRFSGRQFSNSRSEMNVSTLELGDSALYLCASSLTSGVQETQYFGPGTRLLVL.

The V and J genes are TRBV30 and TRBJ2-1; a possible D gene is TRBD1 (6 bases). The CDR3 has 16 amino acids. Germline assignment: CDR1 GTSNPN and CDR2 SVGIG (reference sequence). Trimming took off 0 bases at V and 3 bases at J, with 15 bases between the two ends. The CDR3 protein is CAWSVHLGQFYNEQFF. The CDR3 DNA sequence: TGTGCCTGGAGTGTACATCTAGGACAGTTCTACAATGAGCAGTTCTTC.

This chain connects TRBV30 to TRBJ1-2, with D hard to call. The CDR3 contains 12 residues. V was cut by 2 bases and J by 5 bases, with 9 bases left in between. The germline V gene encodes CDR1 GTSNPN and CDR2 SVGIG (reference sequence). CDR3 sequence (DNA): TGTGCCTGGAGTCCAACGGAATATGGCTACACCTTC. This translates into CAWSPTEYGYTF.

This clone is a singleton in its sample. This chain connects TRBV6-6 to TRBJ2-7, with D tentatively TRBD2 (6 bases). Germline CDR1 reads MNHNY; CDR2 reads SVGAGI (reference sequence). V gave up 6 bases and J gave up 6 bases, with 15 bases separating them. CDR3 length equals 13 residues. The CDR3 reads CASSRGGSGEQYF. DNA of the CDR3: TGTGCCAGCAGCCGTGGAGGGTCGGGCGAGCAGTACTTC.

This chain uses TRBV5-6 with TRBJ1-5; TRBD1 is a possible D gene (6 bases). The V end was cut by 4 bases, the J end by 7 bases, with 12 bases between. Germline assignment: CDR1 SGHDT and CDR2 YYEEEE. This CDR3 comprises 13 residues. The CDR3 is CASSNREGQPQHF. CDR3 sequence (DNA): TGTGCCAGCAGCAACAGGGAAGGGCAGCCCCAGCATTTT.

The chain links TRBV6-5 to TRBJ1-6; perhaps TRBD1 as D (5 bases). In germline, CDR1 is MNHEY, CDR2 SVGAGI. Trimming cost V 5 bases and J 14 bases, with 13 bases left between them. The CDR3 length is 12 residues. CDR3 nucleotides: TGTGCCAGCAGTGACAGACCTTCGGCCCTCCACTTT. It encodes CASSDRPSALHF.

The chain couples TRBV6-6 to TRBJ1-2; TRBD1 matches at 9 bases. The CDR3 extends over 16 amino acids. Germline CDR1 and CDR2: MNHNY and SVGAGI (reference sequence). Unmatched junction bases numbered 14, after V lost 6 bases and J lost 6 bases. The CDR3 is CASSLGPGQGPDGYTF. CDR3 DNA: TGTGCCAGCAGCCTTGGACCGGGACAGGGACCTGATGGCTACACCTTC.

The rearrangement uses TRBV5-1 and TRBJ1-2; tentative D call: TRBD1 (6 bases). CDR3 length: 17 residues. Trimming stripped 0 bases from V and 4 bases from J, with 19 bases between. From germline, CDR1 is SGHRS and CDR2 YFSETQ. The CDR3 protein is CASSLGQETYDPYGYTF. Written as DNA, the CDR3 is TGCGCCAGCAGCTTGGGACAGGAAACCTATGATCCCTATGGCTACACCTTC. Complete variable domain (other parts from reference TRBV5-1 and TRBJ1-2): KAGVTQTPRYLIKTRGQQVTLSCSPISGHRSVSWYQQTPGQGLQFLFEYFSETQRNKGNFPGRFSGRQFSNSRSEMNVSTLELGDSALYLCASSLGQETYDPYGYTFGSGTRLTVV.

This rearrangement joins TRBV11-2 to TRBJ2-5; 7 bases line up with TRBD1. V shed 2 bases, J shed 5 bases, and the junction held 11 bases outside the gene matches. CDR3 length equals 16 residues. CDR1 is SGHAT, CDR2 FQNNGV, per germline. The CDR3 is CASSLNRQGSWETQYF. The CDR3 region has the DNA TGTGCCAGCAGCTTAAACCGACAGGGTAGTTGGGAGACCCAGTACTTC. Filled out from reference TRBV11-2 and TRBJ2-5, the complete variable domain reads EAGVAQSPRYKIIEKRQSVAFWCNPISGHATLYWYQQILGQGPKLLIQFQNNGVVDDSQLPKDRFSAERLKGVDSTLKIQPAKLEDSAVYLCASSLNRQGSWETQYFGPGTRLLVL.

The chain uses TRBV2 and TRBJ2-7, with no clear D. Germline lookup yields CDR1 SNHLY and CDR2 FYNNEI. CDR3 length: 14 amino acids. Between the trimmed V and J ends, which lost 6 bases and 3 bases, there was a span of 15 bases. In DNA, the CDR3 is TGTGCCAGCAGCCGAAATATGCGGCTCTACGAGCAGTACTTC. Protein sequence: CASSRNMRLYEQYF.

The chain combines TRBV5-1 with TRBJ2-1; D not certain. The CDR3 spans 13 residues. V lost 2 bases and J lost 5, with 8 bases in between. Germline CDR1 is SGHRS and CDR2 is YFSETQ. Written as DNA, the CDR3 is TGCGCCAGCAGCTTTGTCCCGGACAATGAGCAGTTCTTC. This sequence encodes CASSFVPDNEQFF.

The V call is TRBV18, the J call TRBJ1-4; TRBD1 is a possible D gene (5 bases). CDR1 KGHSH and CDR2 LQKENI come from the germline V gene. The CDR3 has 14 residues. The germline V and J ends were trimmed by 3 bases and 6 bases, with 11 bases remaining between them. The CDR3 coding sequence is TGTGCCAGCTCACCGGCGGGGCAGTATGAAAAACTGTTTTTT. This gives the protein CASSPAGQYEKLFF.

CDR3 coding DNA: TGTGCCAGCAGCCGGACAGGGGGTGTAGGAAACACCATATATTTT. This translates into CASSRTGGVGNTIYF. This chain connects TRBV2 to TRBJ1-3; 10 bases map to TRBD1. The CDR3 is made up of 15 amino acids. Unmatched junction bases numbered 6, after V lost 6 bases and J lost 4 bases. The V gene's germline CDR1 is SNHLY and CDR2 FYNNEI.

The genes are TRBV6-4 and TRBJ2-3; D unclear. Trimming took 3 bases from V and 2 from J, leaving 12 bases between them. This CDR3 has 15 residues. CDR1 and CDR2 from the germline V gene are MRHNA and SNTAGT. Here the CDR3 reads CASSEGVANTDTQYF. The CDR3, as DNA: TGTGCCAGCAGTGAAGGAGTTGCGAACACAGATACGCAGTATTTT.

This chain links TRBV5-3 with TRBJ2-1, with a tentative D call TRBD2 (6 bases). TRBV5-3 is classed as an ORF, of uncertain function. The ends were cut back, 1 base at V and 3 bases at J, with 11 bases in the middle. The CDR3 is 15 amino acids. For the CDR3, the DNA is TGTGCCAGAAGCTTGACTAGCCGAATCTACAATGAGCAGTTCTTC. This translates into CARSLTSRIYNEQFF.

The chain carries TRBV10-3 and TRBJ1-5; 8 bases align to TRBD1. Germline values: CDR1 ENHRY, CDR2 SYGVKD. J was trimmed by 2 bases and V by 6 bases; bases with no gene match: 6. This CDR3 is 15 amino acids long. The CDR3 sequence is CAISTGTGRNQPQHF. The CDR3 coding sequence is TGTGCCATCAGCACCGGGACAGGCCGCAATCAGCCCCAGCATTTT.

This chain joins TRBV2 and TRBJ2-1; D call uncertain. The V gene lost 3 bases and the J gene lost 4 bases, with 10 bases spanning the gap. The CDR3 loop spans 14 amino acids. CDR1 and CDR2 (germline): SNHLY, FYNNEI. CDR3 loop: CASSDSTPYNEQFF. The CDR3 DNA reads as TGTGCCAGCAGTGACTCCACTCCTTACAATGAGCAGTTCTTC. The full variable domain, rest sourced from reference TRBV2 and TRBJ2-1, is EPEVTQTPSHQVTQMGQEVILRCVPISNHLYFYWYRQILGQKVEFLVSFYNNEISEKSEIFDDQFSVERPDGSNFTLKIRSTKLEDSAMYFCASSDSTPYNEQFFGPGTRLTVL.

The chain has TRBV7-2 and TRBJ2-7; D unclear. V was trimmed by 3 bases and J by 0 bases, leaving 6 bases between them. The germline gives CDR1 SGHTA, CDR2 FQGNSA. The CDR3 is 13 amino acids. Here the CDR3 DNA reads TGTGCCAGCAGCTTTTCCTACTCCTACGAGCAGTACTTC. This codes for CASSFSYSYEQYF.